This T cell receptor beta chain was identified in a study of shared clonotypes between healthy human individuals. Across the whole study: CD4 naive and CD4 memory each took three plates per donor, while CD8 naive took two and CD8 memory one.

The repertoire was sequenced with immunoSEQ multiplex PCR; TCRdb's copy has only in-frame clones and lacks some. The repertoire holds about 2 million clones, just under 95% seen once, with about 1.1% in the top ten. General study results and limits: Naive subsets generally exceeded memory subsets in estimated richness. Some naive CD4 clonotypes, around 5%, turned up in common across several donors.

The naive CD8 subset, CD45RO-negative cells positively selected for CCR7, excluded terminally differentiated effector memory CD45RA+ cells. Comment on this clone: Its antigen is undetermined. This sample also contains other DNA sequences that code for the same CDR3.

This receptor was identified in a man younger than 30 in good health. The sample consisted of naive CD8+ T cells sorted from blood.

The CDR3 coding sequence is TGTGCCAGCAGCGTTAGCGGGAGCGTCGAGACCCAGTACTTC. This codes for CASSVSGSVETQYF. V and J are TRBV9 and TRBJ2-5, with 9 nucleotides matching TRBD2. The CDR3 is made up of 14 amino acids. V lost 2 bases and J lost 5; bases outside the gene matches: 4. Germline CDR1 SGDLS, CDR2 YYNGEE.